Shown below are 10 T cell receptor beta chains from a single sample sequenced in a study of Ad26.COV2.S vaccination and SARS-CoV-2 variants. Generated by immunoSEQ multiplex PCR, the TCRdb table keeps only in-frame clones and is missing some. This sample has about 100,000 clones, with around 80% found just once. The sample was peripheral blood, taken after recovery from COVID-19. The receptors were gathered from a human donor who had recovered from COVID-19.

This clone was observed once. This rearrangement joins TRBV6-6 to TRBJ1-4; D possibly corresponds to TRBD1 (6 bases). The CDR3 runs to 16 residues. V dropped 3 bases and J dropped 6 bases, with 17 bases sitting between them. Germline CDR1 MNHNY, CDR2 SVGAGI (reference sequence). CDR3 in amino acids: CASSYRPQGRDEKLFF. DNA of the CDR3: TGTGCCAGCAGTTATCGTCCTCAGGGGAGGGATGAAAAACTGTTTTTT.

V and J are TRBV3-1 (or the pseudogene TRBV3-2) and TRBJ2-1; 8 bases are a match to TRBD2. Per the germline V gene, CDR1 is LGHDT and CDR2 is YNNKEL (reference sequence). The CDR3 has 16 residues. J gave up 3 bases and V 7 bases, and 11 bases lay outside the gene matches. The CDR3 loop is CASTGGGTRLYNEQFF. In DNA form, the CDR3 reads TGTGCCAGCACGGGAGGCGGGACTAGGCTCTACAATGAGCAGTTCTTC.

This clone turned up a few times. The rearrangement uses TRBV12-3 or TRBV12-4 and TRBJ1-4; D is ambiguous. Trimming left V 8 bases short and J 5 bases short, with 6 bases between. The CDR3 sequence is 11 residues long. DNA of the CDR3: TGTGCCAGCCGATCAAATGAAAAACTGTTTTTT. Translated, it gives CASRSNEKLFF.

The chain joins TRBV7-3 to TRBJ2-1; the match to TRBD1 covers 8 bases. Trimming took 5 bases from V and 5 from J; bases not matched to a gene: 8. The CDR3 sequence is 15 residues long. In germline, CDR1 is SGHTA, CDR2 FQGTGA. The CDR3 protein is CASSLTRGPNNEQFF. CDR3 coding DNA: TGTGCCAGCAGCCTCACCAGGGGGCCCAACAATGAGCAGTTCTTC.

The CDR3 DNA follows: TGTGCCAGCAGTGAATCTTCAGGGGTTGTGAGGACTGAAGCTTTCTTT. Translating gives CASSESSGVVRTEAFF. The J gene is TRBJ1-1, the V gene TRBV6-1; perhaps TRBD1 as D (6 bases). The V gene lost 2 bases and the J gene lost 5 bases, with 18 bases spanning the gap. The CDR3 contains 16 residues. The germline CDR1 and CDR2 sequences are MNHNS and SASEGT.

The V gene is TRBV9, the J gene TRBJ1-2; D is uncertain. The germline CDR1 and CDR2 sequences are SGDLS and YYNGEE. Trimming left V 3 bases short and J 1 base short, with 10 bases between. The CDR3 has 14 residues. The CDR3: CASSDGPINYGYTF. The CDR3 DNA is TGTGCCAGCAGCGACGGACCGATTAACTATGGCTACACCTTC. Full variable domain (missing parts from reference TRBV9 and TRBJ1-2): DSGVTQTPKHLITATGQRVTLRCSPRSGDLSVYWYQQSLDQGLQFLIQYYNGEERAKGNILERFSAQQFPDLHSELNLSSLELGDSALYFCASSDGPINYGYTFGSGTRLTVV.

The genes are TRBV5-6 and TRBJ2-2; D ambiguous. Germline V gives CDR1 SGHDT, CDR2 YYEEEE. V lost 0 bases and J lost 1, with 4 bases in between. This CDR3 has 14 amino acids. CDR3 sequence reads: CASSLEQNTGELFF. CDR3 in DNA: TGTGCCAGCAGCTTGGAACAGAACACCGGGGAGCTGTTTTTT.

This chain links TRBV28 with TRBJ1-3; D gene ambiguous. Trimming left V 7 bases short and J 8 bases short, with 9 bases between. The CDR3 runs to 11 residues. Per germline, CDR1 MDHEN and CDR2 SYDVKM. This CDR3 reads CASTFEDTIYF. For the CDR3, the DNA is TGTGCCAGCACCTTCGAGGACACCATATATTTT. Combining the CDR3 with reference TRBV28 and TRBJ1-3 gives the whole variable domain DVKVTQSSRYLVKRTGEKVFLECVQDMDHENMFWYRQDPGLGLRLIYFSYDVKMKEKGDIPEGYSVSREKKERFSLILESASTNQTSMYLCASTFEDTIYFGEGSWLTVV.

The chain combines TRBV3-1 (or the pseudogene TRBV3-2) with TRBJ1-5; a possible D gene is TRBD1 (6 bases). CDR3 size: 14 residues. V lost 5 bases and J lost 6, with 14 bases in between. Germline CDR1 and CDR2: LGHDT and YNNKEL (reference sequence). The CDR3 here is CASSFRGGSQPQHF. The CDR3 DNA is TGTGCCAGCAGCTTCCGAGGGGGAAGTCAGCCCCAGCATTTT.

The chain uses TRBV5-1 and TRBJ1-6; possible D gene TRBD1, 5 bases. The CDR3 consists of 17 residues. Germline V gives CDR1 SGHRS, CDR2 YFSETQ. V lost 5 bases and J 8 bases, leaving 23 bases between the germline ends. CDR3 DNA: TGCGCCAGCAGTTCCGGTAATTGGGACCTCGGCCATTCACCCCTCCACTTT. Translation gives CASSSGNWDLGHSPLHF.